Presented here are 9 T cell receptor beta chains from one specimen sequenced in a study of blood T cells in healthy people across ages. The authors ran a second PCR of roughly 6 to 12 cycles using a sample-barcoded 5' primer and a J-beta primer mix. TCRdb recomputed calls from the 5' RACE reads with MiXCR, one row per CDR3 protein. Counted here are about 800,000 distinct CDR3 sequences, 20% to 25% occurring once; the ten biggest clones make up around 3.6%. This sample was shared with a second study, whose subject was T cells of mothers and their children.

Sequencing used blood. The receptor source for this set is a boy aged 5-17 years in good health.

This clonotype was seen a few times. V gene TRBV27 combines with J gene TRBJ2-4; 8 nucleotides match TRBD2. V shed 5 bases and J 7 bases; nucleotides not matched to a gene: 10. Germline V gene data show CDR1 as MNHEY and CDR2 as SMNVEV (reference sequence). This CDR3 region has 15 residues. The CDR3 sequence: CASSMVGAGVNIQYF. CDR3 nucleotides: TGTGCCAGCAGTATGGTTGGAGCGGGAGTTAACATTCAGTACTTC.

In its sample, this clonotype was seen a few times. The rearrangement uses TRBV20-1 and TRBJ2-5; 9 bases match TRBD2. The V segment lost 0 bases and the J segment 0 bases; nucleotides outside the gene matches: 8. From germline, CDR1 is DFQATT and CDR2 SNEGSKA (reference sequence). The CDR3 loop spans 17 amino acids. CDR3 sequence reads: CSARDYFSGGYQETQYF. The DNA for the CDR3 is TGCAGTGCTAGAGATTACTTCAGCGGGGGGTACCAAGAGACCCAGTACTTC.

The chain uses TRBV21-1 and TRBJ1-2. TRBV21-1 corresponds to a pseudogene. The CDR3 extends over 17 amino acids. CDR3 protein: CASTKSTQRGIGYGYTF. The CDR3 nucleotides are TGTGCCAGCACCAAATCGACCCAAAGAGGTATTGGCTATGGCTACACCTTC.

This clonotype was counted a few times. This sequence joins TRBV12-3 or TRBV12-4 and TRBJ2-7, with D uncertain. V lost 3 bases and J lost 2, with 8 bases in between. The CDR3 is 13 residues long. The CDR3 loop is CASSFLGTYEQYF. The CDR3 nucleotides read TGTGCCAGCAGTTTCTTAGGAACCTACGAGCAGTACTTC.

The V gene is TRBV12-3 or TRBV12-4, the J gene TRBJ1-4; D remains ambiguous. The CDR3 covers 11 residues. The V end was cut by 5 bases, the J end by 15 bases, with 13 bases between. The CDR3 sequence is CASSLGGAVFF. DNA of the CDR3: TGTGCCAGCAGTCTGGGCGGAGCGGTGTTTTTT.

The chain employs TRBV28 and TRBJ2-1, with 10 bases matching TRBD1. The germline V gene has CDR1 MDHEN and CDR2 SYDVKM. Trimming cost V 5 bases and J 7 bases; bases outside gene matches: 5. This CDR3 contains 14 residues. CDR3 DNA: TGTGCCAGCAGTCTCTGGACAGGGGGGAATGAGCAGTTCTTC. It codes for CASSLWTGGNEQFF.

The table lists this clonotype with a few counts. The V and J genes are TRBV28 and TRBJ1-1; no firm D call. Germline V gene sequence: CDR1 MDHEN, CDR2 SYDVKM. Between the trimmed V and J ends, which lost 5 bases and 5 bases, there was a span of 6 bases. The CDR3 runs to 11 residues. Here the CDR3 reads CASSTVTEAFF. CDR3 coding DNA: TGTGCCAGCAGTACAGTAACTGAAGCTTTCTTT. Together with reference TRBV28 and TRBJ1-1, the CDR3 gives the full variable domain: DVKVTQSSRYLVKRTGEKVFLECVQDMDHENMFWYRQDPGLGLRLIYFSYDVKMKEKGDIPEGYSVSREKKERFSLILESASTNQTSMYLCASSTVTEAFFGQGTRLTVV.

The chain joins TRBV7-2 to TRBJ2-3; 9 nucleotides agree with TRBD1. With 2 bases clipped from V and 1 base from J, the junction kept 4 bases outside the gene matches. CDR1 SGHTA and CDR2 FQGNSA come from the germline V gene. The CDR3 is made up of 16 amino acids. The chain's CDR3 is CASSLMGQGGTDTQYF. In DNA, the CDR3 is TGTGCCAGCAGCTTAATGGGACAGGGCGGCACAGATACGCAGTATTTT.

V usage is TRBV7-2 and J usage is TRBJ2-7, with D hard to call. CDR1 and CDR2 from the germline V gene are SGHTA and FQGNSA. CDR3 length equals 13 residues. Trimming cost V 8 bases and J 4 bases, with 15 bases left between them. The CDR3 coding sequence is TGTGCCAGCGGAAGGCAGATTCTATACGAGCAGTACTTC. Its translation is CASGRQILYEQYF.